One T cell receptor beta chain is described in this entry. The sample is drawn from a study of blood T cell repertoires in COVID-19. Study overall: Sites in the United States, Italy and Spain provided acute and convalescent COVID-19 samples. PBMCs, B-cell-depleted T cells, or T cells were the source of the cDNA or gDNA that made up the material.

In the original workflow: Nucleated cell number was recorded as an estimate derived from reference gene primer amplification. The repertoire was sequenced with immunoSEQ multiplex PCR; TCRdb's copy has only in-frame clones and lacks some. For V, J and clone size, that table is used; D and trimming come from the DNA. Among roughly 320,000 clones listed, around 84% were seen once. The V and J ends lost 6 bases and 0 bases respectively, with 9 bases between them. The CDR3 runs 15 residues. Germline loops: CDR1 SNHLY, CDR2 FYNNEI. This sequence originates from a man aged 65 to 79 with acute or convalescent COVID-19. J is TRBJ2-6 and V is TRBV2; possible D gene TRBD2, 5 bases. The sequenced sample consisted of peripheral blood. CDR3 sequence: CASRQDYSGANVLTF. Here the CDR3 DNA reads TGTGCCAGCAGGCAAGACTACTCTGGGGCCAACGTCCTGACTTTC. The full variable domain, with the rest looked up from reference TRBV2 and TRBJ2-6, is EPEVTQTPSHQVTQMGQEVILRCVPISNHLYFYWYRQILGQKVEFLVSFYNNEISEKSEIFDDQFSVERPDGSNFTLKIRSTKLEDSAMYFCASRQDYSGANVLTFGAGSRLTVL.